These 32 T cell receptor beta chains were sequenced from one sample in a study of blood T cell repertoires in COVID-19. Assay: immunoSEQ multiplex PCR; the TCRdb copy retains only in-frame clones and omits some. The table includes about 180,000 clones, 80% to 90% detected once. Sequenced input: peripheral blood. All receptors come from a human donor with active or convalescent COVID-19. The donor label of this sample is uncertain.

The chain couples TRBV6-2 or TRBV6-3 to TRBJ2-7, with unresolved D. V lost 4 bases and J 3 bases, leaving 10 bases between the germline ends. CDR3 length: 13 amino acids. CDR1 is MNHEY and CDR2 is SVGEGT in the germline V gene. The CDR3 loop is CASSSPQDYEQYF. CDR3 DNA: TGTGCCAGCAGTTCCCCGCAGGACTACGAGCAGTACTTC.

This clone came up a few times. The chain carries TRBV9 and TRBJ1-5; possibly TRBD1 for D (5 bases). CDR1 is SGDLS, CDR2 YYNGEE, per germline. The CDR3 sequence is 13 residues long. The V and J ends lost 4 bases and 5 bases respectively, with 10 bases between them. The CDR3 loop is CASSLDSYQPQHF. The CDR3, as DNA: TGTGCCAGCAGCCTTGACAGCTATCAGCCCCAGCATTTT.

This rearrangement joins TRBV2 to TRBJ2-7; D uncertain. This CDR3 comprises 15 residues. The V end lost 6 bases, the J end lost 2 bases, and 17 bases lay between the germline ends. The germline gives CDR1 SNHLY, CDR2 FYNNEI. CDR3 region: CASRIDFHPTYEQYF. The CDR3 nucleotides read TGTGCCAGCAGGATAGACTTTCACCCAACCTACGAGCAGTACTTC.

In its sample, this clone was seen a few times. The rearrangement joins TRBV5-4 to TRBJ2-1; 9 bases match TRBD2. The trim removed 4 bases at V and 2 bases at J, leaving 1 base unmatched. This CDR3 contains 14 residues. Per the germline V gene, CDR1 is SGHNT and CDR2 is YYREEE (reference sequence). The CDR3 DNA is TGTGCCAGCAGCGCTAGCGGGACCTACAATGAGCAGTTCTTC. It codes for CASSASGTYNEQFF.

This chain connects TRBV7-9 to TRBJ2-1, with TRBD2 identical over 11 bases. With V trimmed by 5 bases and J by 3 bases, 6 bases remained unmatched. The length of the CDR3 is 16 residues. CDR1 SEHNR and CDR2 FQNEAQ come from the germline V gene (reference sequence). CDR3 sequence: CASSAWTSGRYNEQFF. The CDR3 bases are TGTGCCAGCAGCGCCTGGACTAGCGGGCGCTACAATGAGCAGTTCTTC.

This clone appeared a few times. The chain links TRBV6-6 to TRBJ2-7, with unresolved D. The length of the CDR3 is 14 residues. Germline CDR1 and CDR2: MNHNY and SVGAGI (reference sequence). The V end was cut by 0 bases, the J end by 4 bases, with 10 bases between. The CDR3 region has the DNA TGTGCCAGCAGTTACTCTTCAGGTTCTTACGAGCAGTACTTC. This gives the protein CASSYSSGSYEQYF.

The chain links TRBV11-3 to TRBJ2-7; no definite D call. Germline V gene sequence: CDR1 SGHNT, CDR2 YENEEA. CDR3 length: 14 residues. Trimming removed 2 bases at V and 0 bases at J, with 8 bases between. The CDR3 reads CASSLSTSSYEQYF. The CDR3 region has the DNA TGTGCCAGCAGCTTATCCACGAGCTCCTACGAGCAGTACTTC.

This sequence joins TRBV12-3 or TRBV12-4 and TRBJ2-1, with a tentative D call TRBD1 (6 bases). This CDR3 contains 12 residues. V was shortened by 5 bases and J by 9 bases, with 11 bases between the two germline ends. In nucleotides, the CDR3 is TGTGCCAGCAGTGCAGGGGAAGGTGAGCAGTTCTTC. Translating gives CASSAGEGEQFF.

The rearrangement joins TRBV28 to TRBJ1-1; D gene uncertain. The CDR3 covers 14 residues. Germline V gives CDR1 MDHEN, CDR2 SYDVKM. V lost 5 bases and J lost 2, with 12 bases in between. The CDR3, as DNA: TGTGCCAGCAGTCTTGAGGCAACTAACACTGAAGCTTTCTTT. Encoded protein: CASSLEATNTEAFF.

The chain couples TRBV28 to TRBJ1-5; D is undetermined. Trimming pared 6 bases from V and 4 bases from J, leaving 7 bases between. Germline V gene sequence: CDR1 MDHEN, CDR2 SYDVKM. The CDR3 sequence is 12 residues long. CDR3: CASRASNQPQHF. The CDR3 DNA follows: TGTGCCAGCAGGGCCTCGAATCAGCCCCAGCATTTT.

The chain joins TRBV19 to TRBJ1-2; D remains ambiguous. The CDR3 has 14 amino acids. The V gene's germline CDR1 is LNHDA and CDR2 SQIVND (reference sequence). Deletions cut 5 bases from V and 2 bases from J, with 12 bases between. This CDR3 is CASSPRRANYGYTF. The CDR3 DNA sequence: TGTGCCAGTAGTCCCCGGAGAGCCAACTATGGCTACACCTTC.

This chain joins TRBV19 and TRBJ1-2, with 10 bases aligning to TRBD1. V gave up 5 bases and J gave up 5 bases; unmatched junction bases: 2. CDR3 length equals 13 residues. Germline lookup yields CDR1 LNHDA and CDR2 SQIVND (reference sequence). The CDR3 reads CASSGQGGYGYTF. Here the CDR3 DNA reads TGTGCCAGTAGTGGACAGGGGGGTTATGGCTACACCTTC.

The J gene is TRBJ2-5, the V gene TRBV29-1; 9 bases align to TRBD2. Germline V lookup: CDR1 SQVTM, CDR2 ANQGSEA. With 4 bases clipped from V and 5 bases from J, the junction kept 11 bases outside the gene matches. This CDR3 is 15 amino acids long. CDR3 in DNA: TGCAGCGTTGCACTACTAGCGGCGGGGGGGGAGACCCAGTACTTC. Translated, it gives CSVALLAAGGETQYF.

This chain links TRBV18 with TRBJ1-6; 9 bases line up with TRBD1. The length of the CDR3 is 17 residues. Germline V gene lookup returns CDR1 KGHSH and CDR2 LQKENI. The junction had 6 bases not matched to a gene; V was cut back by 3 bases and J by 3 bases. The CDR3 loop reads CASSPLTGGGYNSPLHF. CDR3 nucleotide sequence: TGTGCCAGCTCACCCCTGACAGGGGGGGGCTATAATTCACCCCTCCACTTT.

The V gene is TRBV6-6, the J gene TRBJ1-1; D is possibly TRBD1 (5 bases). V lost 2 bases and J lost 4, with 14 bases in between. The CDR3 is 15 residues long. Per germline, CDR1 MNHNY and CDR2 SVGAGI (reference sequence). CDR3 sequence: CASSYGGLGGTEAFF. DNA of the CDR3: TGTGCCAGCAGTTACGGGGGGTTGGGTGGCACTGAAGCTTTCTTT.

The chain carries TRBV27 and TRBJ2-1, with TRBD2 matching 7 bases. CDR3 length: 15 residues. The V and J ends lost 1 base and 5 bases, in that order; junction bases with no gene match: 5. Germline values: CDR1 MNHEY, CDR2 SMNVEV (reference sequence). CDR3 amino acids: CASSLFPSGNNEQFF. The CDR3 nucleotides read TGTGCCAGCAGTTTATTCCCTAGCGGAAACAATGAGCAGTTCTTC.

V and J are TRBV4-3 and TRBJ1-2; 8 positions agree with TRBD1. CDR1 is LGHNA and CDR2 is YSLEER in the germline V gene. Losses at the gene ends were 0 bases for V and 4 bases for J; bases not matched to a gene: 4. This CDR3 is built from 15 residues. CDR3 region: CASSQESTGGYGYTF. CDR3 nucleotide sequence: TGCGCCAGCAGCCAAGAATCAACAGGGGGCTATGGCTACACCTTC.

The V call is TRBV5-1, the J call TRBJ2-2; D not resolved. Trimming stripped 0 bases from V and 4 bases from J, with 7 bases between. CDR1 is SGHRS and CDR2 is YFSETQ in the germline V gene. The CDR3 is 14 residues long. CDR3 protein: CASSLAGGTGELFF. Written as DNA, the CDR3 is TGCGCCAGCAGCTTGGCCGGCGGCACCGGGGAGCTGTTTTTT. Complete variable domain (other parts from reference TRBV5-1 and TRBJ2-2): KAGVTQTPRYLIKTRGQQVTLSCSPISGHRSVSWYQQTPGQGLQFLFEYFSETQRNKGNFPGRFSGRQFSNSRSEMNVSTLELGDSALYLCASSLAGGTGELFFGEGSRLTVL.

This clone has a single count. This chain's CDR3 is CASTSLRGASGSSYNEQFF. CDR3 in DNA: TGTGCCAGTACCTCCCTTAGGGGGGCTAGCGGGAGCTCCTACAATGAGCAGTTCTTC. V is TRBV19 and J is TRBJ2-1; TRBD2 matches 10 bases. CDR1 and CDR2 from the germline V gene are LNHDA and SQIVND (reference sequence). V gave up 7 bases and J gave up 0 bases; unmatched junction bases: 15. The CDR3 length is 19 residues.

This chain joins TRBV5-4 and TRBJ2-2, with unresolved D. CDR1 and CDR2 (germline): SGHNT, YYREEE (reference sequence). The CDR3 loop spans 12 amino acids. Trimming left V 3 bases short and J 2 bases short, with 2 bases between. CDR3 amino acids: CASSSNTGELFF. The CDR3 nucleotides are TGTGCCAGCAGCTCAAACACCGGGGAGCTGTTTTTT.

J is TRBJ2-6 and V is TRBV18, with 7 positions matching TRBD1. CDR3 length: 19 residues. With 2 bases clipped from V and 0 bases from J, the junction kept 10 bases outside the gene matches. CDR1 and CDR2 (germline): KGHSH, LQKENI. The CDR3 bases are TGTGCCAGCTCACCATCCCGCCGGACAGGTTCCTCTGGGGCCAACGTCCTGACTTTC. Amino acid sequence: CASSPSRRTGSSGANVLTF.

The chain carries TRBV2 and TRBJ2-7, with D perhaps TRBD2 (5 bases). The CDR3 runs to 15 residues. Trimming removed 1 base at V and 1 base at J, with 11 bases between. In germline, CDR1 is SNHLY, CDR2 FYNNEI. The chain's CDR3 is CASSEEWEKSYEQYF. DNA of the CDR3: TGTGCCAGCAGTGAAGAGTGGGAGAAGTCCTACGAGCAGTACTTC. Complete variable domain (other parts from reference TRBV2 and TRBJ2-7): EPEVTQTPSHQVTQMGQEVILRCVPISNHLYFYWYRQILGQKVEFLVSFYNNEISEKSEIFDDQFSVERPDGSNFTLKIRSTKLEDSAMYFCASSEEWEKSYEQYFGPGTRLTVT.

The rearrangement joins TRBV13 to TRBJ1-1; possibly TRBD1 for D (5 bases). The V and J ends lost 3 bases and 3 bases respectively, with 5 bases between them. CDR1 is PRHDT and CDR2 is FYEKMQ in the germline V gene (reference sequence). The CDR3 covers 12 residues. CDR3 nucleotides: TGTGCCAGCAGCTTCAGGGACACTGAAGCTTTCTTT. Protein: CASSFRDTEAFF.

The chain links TRBV2 to TRBJ2-7; 12 bases line up with TRBD2. V was pared by 4 bases and J by 5 bases, with 15 bases of the junction left unmatched. The germline gives CDR1 SNHLY, CDR2 FYNNEI. This CDR3 comprises 18 residues. CDR3 sequence (DNA): TGTGCCAGCAGTGCAGCCGGATGGACTAGCGGGATTGGACACGAGCAGTACTTC. Protein: CASSAAGWTSGIGHEQYF. The full variable domain, in which reference TRBV2 and TRBJ2-7 provide the parts outside the CDR3, is EPEVTQTPSHQVTQMGQEVILRCVPISNHLYFYWYRQILGQKVEFLVSFYNNEISEKSEIFDDQFSVERPDGSNFTLKIRSTKLEDSAMYFCASSAAGWTSGIGHEQYFGPGTRLTVT.

This clone was picked up many times. The rearrangement joins TRBV5-5 to TRBJ1-5; 10 nucleotides line up with TRBD1. The V segment lost 0 bases and the J segment 5 bases; nucleotides outside the gene matches: 8. This CDR3 is built from 17 residues. Germline CDR1 and CDR2: SGHKS and YYEKEE (reference sequence). The CDR3 region has the DNA TGTGCCAGCAGCTTGGCCGGGACAGGGGCGGGGGATCAGCCCCAGCATTTT. It yields the protein CASSLAGTGAGDQPQHF. Supplemented by reference TRBV5-5 and TRBJ1-5, the full variable domain reads DAGVTQSPTHLIKTRGQQVTLRCSPISGHKSVSWYQQVLGQGPQFIFQYYEKEERGRGNFPDRFSARQFPNYSSELNVNALLLGDSALYLCASSLAGTGAGDQPQHFGDGTRLSIL.

This chain joins TRBV5-1 and TRBJ1-4; D is perhaps TRBD1 (6 bases). Germline V lookup: CDR1 SGHRS, CDR2 YFSETQ. Trimming pared 0 bases from V and 3 bases from J, leaving 15 bases between. The CDR3 is 17 residues long. In DNA form, the CDR3 reads TGCGCCAGCAGCTTGGCCCCGGGGGGCGCATCTAATGAAAAACTGTTTTTT. This codes for CASSLAPGGASNEKLFF.

Worth noting for this clone: Other DNA sequences within the sample encode an identical CDR3. The chain recombines TRBV27 with TRBJ1-5; TRBD1 matches 7 bases. V gave up 0 bases and J gave up 2 bases; unmatched junction bases: 1. The CDR3 is 15 amino acids. Germline V gives CDR1 MNHEY, CDR2 SMNVEV (reference sequence). The CDR3 is CASSLSTGGNQPQHF. In nucleotides, the CDR3 is TGTGCCAGCAGTTTATCCACAGGGGGCAATCAGCCCCAGCATTTT.

The CDR3, as DNA: TGTGCCAGCAGCTTCGACCCGGGACTAGCGGGAGCTGAGCAGTTCTTC. Translating it yields CASSFDPGLAGAEQFF. The chain recombines TRBV11-3 with TRBJ2-1, with 14 nucleotides matching TRBD2. The length of the CDR3 is 16 residues. J gave up 9 bases and V 3 bases, and 7 bases lay outside the gene matches. Germline CDR1 reads SGHNT; CDR2 reads YENEEA. The full variable domain, with the rest looked up from reference TRBV11-3 and TRBJ2-1, is EAGVVQSPRYKIIEKKQPVAFWCNPISGHNTLYWYLQNLGQGPELLIRYENEEAVDDSQLPKDRFSAERLKGVDSTLKIQPAELGDSAVYLCASSFDPGLAGAEQFFGPGTRLTVL.

This rearrangement joins TRBV5-4 to TRBJ1-1, with a weak D call TRBD1 (5 bases). CDR1 and CDR2 (germline): SGHNT, YYREEE (reference sequence). The CDR3 totals 13 residues. The V gene lost 7 bases and the J gene lost 1 base, with 11 bases spanning the gap. The chain's CDR3 is CASAGGWNTEAFF. CDR3 sequence (DNA): TGTGCCAGCGCCGGGGGTTGGAACACTGAAGCTTTCTTT.

About this clone: The germline gene is not matched at one end of the junction; a read error may be the cause. The chain combines TRBV13 with TRBJ2-3; D perhaps matches TRBD2 (6 bases). Germline V lookup: CDR1 PRHDT, CDR2 FYEKMQ (reference sequence). The CDR3 consists of 12 residues. As DNA, the CDR3 is TGTGCCAGCAGCTTAGGCGGAGGGAGTTGGGATTTT. Protein product: CASSLGGGSWDF.

The rearrangement uses TRBV29-1 and TRBJ2-1; 7 bases align to TRBD1. Per the germline V gene, CDR1 is SQVTM and CDR2 is ANQGSEA. After removal of 4 bases from V and 6 bases from J, the junction contained 6 bases not matched to a gene. CDR3 size: 13 residues. The CDR3 nucleotides read TGCAGCGTTGGCCAGGGGGTGTCCAATGAGCAGTTCTTC. Translating it yields CSVGQGVSNEQFF.

This sequence joins TRBV28 and TRBJ1-2, with D possibly being TRBD1 (5 bases). Germline V gene lookup returns CDR1 MDHEN and CDR2 SYDVKM. The V and J ends lost 6 bases and 2 bases respectively, with 16 bases between them. This CDR3 has 15 amino acids. The CDR3 sequence is CASRAPGGANYGYTF. CDR3 nucleotide sequence: TGTGCCAGCAGGGCCCCGGGCGGGGCAAACTATGGCTACACCTTC.